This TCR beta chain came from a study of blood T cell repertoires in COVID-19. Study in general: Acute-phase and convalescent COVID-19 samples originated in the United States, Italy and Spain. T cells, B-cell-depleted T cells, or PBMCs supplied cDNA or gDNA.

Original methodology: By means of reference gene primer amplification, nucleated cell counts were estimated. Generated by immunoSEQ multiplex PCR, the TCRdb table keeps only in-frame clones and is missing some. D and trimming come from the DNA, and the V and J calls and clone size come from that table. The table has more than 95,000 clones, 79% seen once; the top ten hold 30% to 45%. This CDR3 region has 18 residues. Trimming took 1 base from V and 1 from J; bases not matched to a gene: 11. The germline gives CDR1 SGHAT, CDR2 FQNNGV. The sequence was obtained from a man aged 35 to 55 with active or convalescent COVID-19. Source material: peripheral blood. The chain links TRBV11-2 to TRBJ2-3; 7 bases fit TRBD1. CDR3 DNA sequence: TGTGCCAGCAGCTTAGCGGGAACGGGACAGCCAGGCACAGATACGCAGTATTTT. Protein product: CASSLAGTGQPGTDTQYF.